The clone carrying this TCR beta chain was detected only once. Its antigen is unidentified. The data were taken from a study of OX40 agonist ivuxolimab in advanced cancers. Whole-study context: Patients received ivuxolimab, an intravenous treatment, every 2 weeks at 0.01 to 10 mg/kg. Study-wide points: Some nonresponders additionally presented with little normalized T-cell clonal expansion.

Clones were read by immunoSEQ multiplex PCR, and TCRdb kept only the in-frame ones, dropping some. Among around 80,000 clones, 85% to 90% were seen once, and the ten largest hold around 0.56%. The TCR sequence derives from an adult with an advanced solid tumor such as melanoma, head and neck, liver or kidney cancer. The source material was CD4+ or CD8+ T cells sorted from blood, sampled in a trial of the OX40 agonist ivuxolimab.

DNA for the CDR3: TGTGCCAGCAGCGGGGACAGCGGGGAGCAGTACTTC. Its protein product is CASSGDSGEQYF. The V call is TRBV6-6, the J call TRBJ2-7, with a possible D match to TRBD1 (7 bases). Per germline, CDR1 MNHNY and CDR2 SVGAGI (reference sequence). CDR3 size: 12 residues. V was cut by 6 bases and J by 7 bases, with 13 bases left in between.